The 23 T cell receptor beta chains reported below all come from one sample, sequenced in a study of shared clonotypes between healthy human individuals. The table came from immunoSEQ multiplex PCR; TCRdb's copy has only in-frame clones and leaves some out. The data hold some 2.1 million clones, with roughly 94% observed a single time. Sequenced material: naive CD4+ T cells sorted from blood. Subset here: CD45RA+ positively selected. The receptors shown here come from a man younger than 30 in good health.

The chain employs TRBV29-1 and TRBJ1-2, with 7 positions matching TRBD1. The CDR3 totals 12 residues. Trimming at V came to 6 bases and at J to 2 bases, leaving 3 bases not matched to a gene. Germline V lookup: CDR1 SQVTM, CDR2 ANQGSEA. The CDR3 region is CSVPGQNYGYTF. For the CDR3, the DNA is TGCAGCGTACCGGGACAGAACTATGGCTACACCTTC.

V usage is TRBV19 and J usage is TRBJ1-5; 7 bases match TRBD1. There are 13 residues in the CDR3. With V trimmed by 9 bases and J by 7 bases, 9 bases remained unmatched. Germline CDR1 is LNHDA and CDR2 is SQIVND (reference sequence). Here the CDR3 DNA reads TGTGCCAGCCAGGGGGGGTTGGGACAGCCCCAGCATTTT. Translation gives CASQGGLGQPQHF.

V gene TRBV5-5 combines with J gene TRBJ2-7; either TRBD1 or TRBD2 may fit D (5 bases each). V was cut by 3 bases and J by 6 bases, with 16 bases left in between. The germline V gene encodes CDR1 SGHKS and CDR2 YYEKEE (reference sequence). CDR3 length: 14 residues. The CDR3 DNA is TGTGCCAGCAGCTGGGACGGACTCAGCCCCGAGCAGTACTTC. Amino acid sequence: CASSWDGLSPEQYF.

This chain uses TRBV5-1 with TRBJ2-7; possibly TRBD1 or TRBD2 for D (5 bases each). Germline CDR1 SGHRS, CDR2 YFSETQ. V lost 5 bases and J 2 bases, leaving 14 bases between the germline ends. The CDR3 has 14 amino acids. The CDR3 loop is CASSSGPGTYEQYF. CDR3 DNA: TGCGCCAGCAGTTCGGGACCCGGGACCTACGAGCAGTACTTC. Drawing the rest from reference TRBV5-1 and TRBJ2-7, the complete variable domain is KAGVTQTPRYLIKTRGQQVTLSCSPISGHRSVSWYQQTPGQGLQFLFEYFSETQRNKGNFPGRFSGRQFSNSRSEMNVSTLELGDSALYLCASSSGPGTYEQYFGPGTRLTVT.

This clone has a single count. The rearrangement joins TRBV7-2 to TRBJ2-5; the match to TRBD2 covers 9 bases. The CDR3 extends over 17 amino acids. The V and J ends lost 1 base and 5 bases, in that order; junction bases with no gene match: 11. Per germline, CDR1 SGHTA and CDR2 FQGNSA. CDR3 region: CASSLVVPREGGETQYF. The CDR3 bases are TGTGCCAGCAGCTTAGTTGTCCCGCGGGAGGGAGGGGAGACCCAGTACTTC.

The chain carries TRBV27 and TRBJ2-7; the match to TRBD2 covers 12 bases. Germline assignment: CDR1 MNHEY and CDR2 SMNVEV (reference sequence). The CDR3 runs to 14 residues. The V and J ends lost 4 bases and 5 bases, in that order; junction bases with no gene match: 3. The CDR3: CASSSSGRAHEQYF. As DNA, the CDR3 is TGTGCCAGCAGTTCTAGCGGGAGGGCCCACGAGCAGTACTTC.

The rearrangement links TRBV4-1 to TRBJ1-4; tentative D call: TRBD1 (6 bases). The germline CDR1 and CDR2 sequences are MGHRA and YSYEKL. Trimming left V 4 bases short and J 7 bases short, with 19 bases between. The CDR3 contains 16 residues. CDR3: CASSLHHAPDSEKLFF. CDR3 DNA: TGCGCCAGCAGCCTCCATCATGCCCCGGACAGTGAAAAACTGTTTTTT.

V gene TRBV2 combines with J gene TRBJ2-1, with 7 nucleotides matching TRBD2. Trimming took 8 bases from V and 5 from J; bases not matched to a gene: 21. CDR1 is SNHLY, CDR2 FYNNEI, per germline. This CDR3 has 18 residues. The CDR3 is CASPKKPLGGSVHNEQFF. The CDR3 region has the DNA TGTGCCAGCCCCAAAAAACCCCTGGGGGGGTCGGTCCACAATGAGCAGTTCTTC.

The chain uses TRBV2 and TRBJ2-5; D might be TRBD2 (5 bases). The CDR3 loop spans 12 amino acids. The V end was cut by 6 bases, the J end by 7 bases, with 12 bases between. The germline gives CDR1 SNHLY, CDR2 FYNNEI. The CDR3 region has the DNA TGTGCCAGCAGCCCGGACTTGGGGACCCAGTACTTC. Its translation: CASSPDLGTQYF.

This chain joins TRBV9 and TRBJ2-7, with D tentatively TRBD2 (5 bases). This CDR3 spans 12 amino acids. Trimming shortened V by 4 bases and J by 6 bases, and 11 bases separated the two germline ends. CDR1 is SGDLS and CDR2 is YYNGEE in the germline V gene. The CDR3 nucleotides read TGTGCCAGCAGCCCTTTACGGGGCGAGCAGTACTTC. Amino acid sequence: CASSPLRGEQYF. Variable domain in full (rest from reference TRBV9 and TRBJ2-7): DSGVTQTPKHLITATGQRVTLRCSPRSGDLSVYWYQQSLDQGLQFLIQYYNGEERAKGNILERFSAQQFPDLHSELNLSSLELGDSALYFCASSPLRGEQYFGPGTRLTVT.

This clone was counted once. V and J are TRBV5-1 and TRBJ1-1; 7 nucleotides agree with TRBD1. The CDR3 has 15 amino acids. Germline CDR1 is SGHRS and CDR2 is YFSETQ. The J segment lost 1 base and the V segment lost 4 bases, leaving 7 bases of the junction unmatched. The CDR3 bases are TGCGCCAGCAGCGCTAGGGGGCTCCCGAACACTGAAGCTTTCTTT. It codes for CASSARGLPNTEAFF.

The CDR3 here is CASSKDRDPYNSPLHF. CDR3 coding DNA: TGTGCCAGCAGCAAAGACCGGGACCCTTATAATTCACCCCTCCACTTT. The chain recombines TRBV7-2 with TRBJ1-6; D might be TRBD1 (5 bases). Germline CDR1 reads SGHTA; CDR2 reads FQGNSA. V lost 5 bases to trimming and J lost 4 bases, with 15 bases between them. The CDR3 totals 16 residues.

The chain uses TRBV9 and TRBJ1-2; TRBD1 might be the D (5 bases). Trimming cost V 4 bases and J 5 bases, with 15 bases left between them. CDR3 length equals 14 residues. The germline CDR1 and CDR2 sequences are SGDLS and YYNGEE. The CDR3 DNA follows: TGTGCCAGCAGCTCCCAGACGGGGGGTTATGGCTACACCTTC. Residues: CASSSQTGGYGYTF.

This chain joins TRBV5-4 and TRBJ2-2, with D maybe TRBD2 (5 bases). Looked up from germline, CDR1 is SGHNT and CDR2 is YYREEE (reference sequence). V was clipped by 3 bases and J by 6 bases, with 12 bases between them. The CDR3 has 14 residues. CDR3 sequence reads: CASSSRDFSGELFF. The CDR3 DNA reads as TGTGCCAGCAGCTCCCGGGATTTCTCCGGGGAGCTGTTTTTT.

The rearrangement uses TRBV5-1 and TRBJ2-7; D unclear. The CDR3 consists of 15 residues. Germline V gene data show CDR1 as SGHRS and CDR2 as YFSETQ. V shed 2 bases and J shed 0 bases, with 12 bases lying between them. CDR3 nucleotides: TGCGCCAGCAGCTTAGTACCGGCAAGCTCCTACGAGCAGTACTTC. This codes for CASSLVPASSYEQYF.

To note about this clone: The sample holds other DNA sequences that translate to the same CDR3. This chain uses TRBV6-5 with TRBJ2-7, with 10 bases matching TRBD1. The CDR3 is 14 residues long. Germline CDR1 reads MNHEY; CDR2 reads SVGAGI. Trimming cost V 6 bases and J 2 bases; bases outside gene matches: 4. CDR3 in amino acids: CASRRDRGPYEQYF. The CDR3 nucleotides are TGTGCCAGCAGGAGGGACAGGGGACCCTACGAGCAGTACTTC.

The DNA of the CDR3 is TGTGCCAGCCGAACAGGGCGAAGCGAAAAACTGTTTTTT. Its translation: CASRTGRSEKLFF. This rearrangement joins TRBV6-5 to TRBJ1-4, with D maybe TRBD1 (6 bases). The CDR3 covers 13 residues. Germline-derived CDR1 and CDR2 are MNHEY and SVGAGI. V shed 8 bases and J shed 8 bases, with 15 bases lying between them.

The V call is TRBV18, the J call TRBJ2-1; 9 bases are shared with TRBD2. There are 21 residues in the CDR3. Germline CDR1 KGHSH, CDR2 LQKENI. With 2 bases clipped from V and 3 bases from J, the junction kept 20 bases outside the gene matches. This chain's CDR3 is CASSPYSWRGGVRQYYNEQFF. The CDR3 DNA reads as TGTGCCAGCTCACCATACTCCTGGCGGGGGGGCGTCCGACAATACTACAATGAGCAGTTCTTC.

In regard to this clone: This sample also contains other DNA sequences that code for the same CDR3. V is TRBV18 and J is TRBJ1-6, with 9 bases matching TRBD1. Germline loops: CDR1 KGHSH, CDR2 LQKENI. The CDR3 contains 14 residues. V was clipped by 6 bases and J by 10 bases; unmatched bases: 7. The CDR3 spells CASSSGQGGSPLHF. The DNA of the CDR3 is TGTGCCAGCTCGTCGGGACAGGGAGGGTCACCCCTCCACTTT. Looking up the rest from reference TRBV18 and TRBJ1-6 gives the full variable domain: NAGVMQNPRHLVRRRGQEARLRCSPMKGHSHVYWYRQLPEEGLKFMVYLQKENIIDESGMPKERFSAEFPKEGPSILRIQQVVRGDSAAYFCASSSGQGGSPLHFGNGTRLTVT.

This chain uses TRBV10-1 with TRBJ2-7, with TRBD1 matching 7 bases. J gave up 3 bases and V 0 bases, and 2 bases lay outside the gene matches. CDR3 length equals 14 residues. Germline loops: CDR1 WNHNN, CDR2 SYGVQD (reference sequence). The CDR3 DNA sequence: TGCGCCAGCAGTGAGTCTAACAGGGGCTACGAGCAGTACTTC. It encodes CASSESNRGYEQYF.

The V call is TRBV28, the J call TRBJ1-6, with 8 bases fitting TRBD1. The CDR3 sequence is 15 residues long. V was pared by 4 bases and J by 6 bases, with 5 bases of the junction left unmatched. Germline CDR1 is MDHEN and CDR2 is SYDVKM. The CDR3 nucleotides read TGTGCCAGCAGTTCGGGACAGGTCGGTAATTCACCCCTCCACTTT. Its translation is CASSSGQVGNSPLHF.

A single count supports this clone. The likely explanation is a read error, given a far larger clone one base away. The rearrangement joins TRBV2 to TRBJ1-5; D remains unclear. The CDR3 totals 12 residues. The germline V and J ends were trimmed by 3 bases and 8 bases, with 8 bases remaining between them. The germline V gene encodes CDR1 SNHLY and CDR2 FYNNEI. The CDR3 nucleotides read TGTGCCAGCAGTGACAACGAGAAGCCCCAGCATTTT. It translates to CASSDNEKPQHF.

The gene calls are TRBV7-6 and TRBJ2-1; 7 positions match TRBD2. Unmatched junction bases numbered 8, after V lost 3 bases and J lost 6 bases. This CDR3 contains 15 residues. CDR1 SGHVS and CDR2 FNYEAQ come from the germline V gene. In DNA form, the CDR3 reads TGTGCCAGCAGCTTGCACGAGCGGGGCACCAATGAGCAGTTCTTC. It translates to CASSLHERGTNEQFF.